This T cell receptor beta chain was recorded in a study of untreated major depressive disorder. The CDR3 runs 15 residues. J gave up 3 bases and V 4 bases, and 6 bases lay outside the gene matches. Germline V gives CDR1 MNHEY, CDR2 SVGAGI. Study findings and constraints: CD4+ T cells from depressed patients used TRBV05-01 (Vbeta 5.1) more often than controls. Each subject's top five TRBV05-01 clones were all private.

The assay was immunoSEQ multiplex PCR, and TCRdb's table has in-frame clones only and misses some. The data contain about 13,000 clones, 85% to 95% of them seen just once; the ten biggest clones take up 0.75% to 0.85%. Only a few counts were recorded for this clone. Its antigen is currently unknown. Patients scored at least 18 on the Hamilton Depression Scale with DSM-IV major depression. CD4+ T cell purity was typically approximately 95%. The sequenced sample consisted of CD4+ T cells from PBMCs. The genes are TRBV6-5 and TRBJ2-7; 10 positions match TRBD1. The clonotype was recovered from a man aged 25-40 years with major depressive disorder. The CDR3 loop reads CASSLRQGAIYEQYF. CDR3 nucleotide sequence: TGTGCCAGCAGTTTAAGACAGGGGGCGATCTACGAGCAGTACTTC.